A single sample is the source of the 30 T cell receptor beta chains below, sequenced in a study of shared clonotypes between healthy human individuals. The data were produced by immunoSEQ multiplex PCR, yet TCRdb's version contains in-frame clones alone and is incomplete. This repertoire shows about 2 million clones, 85% to 95% found once; its top ten account for roughly 0.13%. The source material was naive CD4+ T cells sorted from blood. Subset described: CD45RA+ positively selected. Source of these receptors: a man between 18 and 35 years old in good health.

This chain links TRBV9 with TRBJ2-5, with 10 bases lining up with TRBD2. V shed 2 bases and J 1 base; nucleotides not matched to a gene: 5. The V gene's germline CDR1 is SGDLS and CDR2 YYNGEE. The CDR3 runs 16 residues. The CDR3 sequence is CASSVGASGSQETQYF. The DNA for the CDR3 is TGTGCCAGCAGCGTGGGGGCTAGCGGGAGCCAAGAGACCCAGTACTTC.

This sequence joins TRBV6-5 and TRBJ2-7; D might be TRBD2 (6 bases). This CDR3 spans 15 amino acids. The V gene lost 2 bases and the J gene lost 0 bases, with 11 bases spanning the gap. Germline CDR1 is MNHEY and CDR2 is SVGAGI. The CDR3, as DNA: TGTGCCAGCAGTTACCTAGCTAGCGACTCCTACGAGCAGTACTTC. Translation: CASSYLASDSYEQYF.

This clone was picked up one time. The chain is built from TRBV7-2 and TRBJ2-7; tentatively, D is TRBD2 (5 bases). Per the germline V gene, CDR1 is SGHTA and CDR2 is FQGNSA. The CDR3 has 14 amino acids. The V gene lost 2 bases and the J gene lost 3 bases, with 11 bases spanning the gap. The CDR3 is CASSLYLAGYEQYF. DNA for the CDR3: TGTGCCAGCAGCTTATATTTGGCGGGCTACGAGCAGTACTTC.

V gene TRBV5-6 combines with J gene TRBJ1-5, with TRBD1 identical over 7 bases. V was clipped by 0 bases and J by 6 bases; unmatched bases: 6. The CDR3 totals 15 residues. CDR1 and CDR2 from the germline V gene are SGHDT and YYEEEE. The DNA for the CDR3 is TGTGCCAGCAGCTTGGGACAGGGAATTCTTCAGCCCCAGCATTTT. It encodes CASSLGQGILQPQHF.

The chain carries TRBV9 and TRBJ2-2; D is unclear. The CDR3 length is 14 residues. The germline V and J ends were trimmed by 3 bases and 4 bases, with 10 bases remaining between them. Germline V lookup: CDR1 SGDLS, CDR2 YYNGEE. CDR3 nucleotide sequence: TGTGCCAGCAGCGCGGACGGTTTCACCGGGGAGCTGTTTTTT. This sequence encodes CASSADGFTGELFF.

The CDR3 protein is CASSSGLSGRTYEQYF. DNA of the CDR3: TGTGCCAGCAGTTCCGGACTCTCGGGACGGACCTACGAGCAGTACTTC. The chain is built from TRBV27 and TRBJ2-7; either TRBD1 or TRBD2 may fit D (5 bases each). The CDR3 spans 16 residues. V dropped 4 bases and J dropped 2 bases, with 18 bases sitting between them. CDR1 MNHEY and CDR2 SMNVEV come from the germline V gene (reference sequence).

As concerns this clone: Other DNA variants within this sample encode the same CDR3. This rearrangement joins TRBV19 to TRBJ1-1, with D maybe TRBD1 (5 bases). CDR1 and CDR2 from the germline V gene are LNHDA and SQIVND (reference sequence). This CDR3 is 14 amino acids long. Trimming took off 2 bases at V and 1 base at J, with 8 bases between the two ends. This CDR3 reads CASSIRGGNTEAFF. The DNA for the CDR3 is TGTGCCAGTAGTATAAGGGGAGGGAACACTGAAGCTTTCTTT.

The chain links TRBV7-2 to TRBJ2-1, with TRBD2 matching 10 bases. Germline assignment: CDR1 SGHTA and CDR2 FQGNSA. The CDR3 runs 16 residues. Losses at the gene ends were 5 bases for V and 3 bases for J; bases not matched to a gene: 7. The CDR3 protein is CASSPPGLAFYNEQFF. DNA for the CDR3: TGTGCCAGCAGCCCACCGGGACTAGCGTTCTACAATGAGCAGTTCTTC.

The rearrangement uses TRBV29-1 and TRBJ1-3; a possible D gene is TRBD1 (5 bases). The germline gives CDR1 SQVTM, CDR2 ANQGSEA. V was clipped by 4 bases and J by 4 bases, with 14 bases between them. The CDR3 sequence is 14 residues long. In DNA, the CDR3 is TGCAGCGTTGTGGAAGGGGCATTCGGAAACACCATATATTTT. It specifies CSVVEGAFGNTIYF.

The chain employs TRBV10-1 and TRBJ2-7, with TRBD2 identical over 8 bases. The germline V gene has CDR1 WNHNN and CDR2 SYGVQD (reference sequence). This CDR3 comprises 14 residues. The V segment lost 0 bases and the J segment 12 bases; nucleotides outside the gene matches: 10. The CDR3 here is CASSESGREAVRYF. The CDR3 coding sequence is TGCGCCAGCAGTGAGTCGGGGCGGGAGGCCGTGAGGTACTTC.

J is TRBJ2-5 and V is TRBV4-3; 7 bases fit TRBD2. CDR3 length: 19 amino acids. Germline V lookup: CDR1 LGHNA, CDR2 YSLEER. Losses at the gene ends were 0 bases for V and 2 bases for J; bases not matched to a gene: 15. CDR3 sequence reads: CASSQDWTRAAGRQETQYF. CDR3 in DNA: TGCGCCAGCAGCCAAGACTGGACTAGAGCTGCGGGGAGGCAAGAGACCCAGTACTTC.

The chain has TRBV7-2 and TRBJ2-2; 7 bases are a match to TRBD2. This CDR3 is 14 amino acids long. Losses at the gene ends were 2 bases for V and 7 bases for J; bases not matched to a gene: 4. Germline V lookup: CDR1 SGHTA, CDR2 FQGNSA. As DNA, the CDR3 is TGTGCCAGCAGCTTATTGCGGGGGAACGGGGAGCTGTTTTTT. It encodes CASSLLRGNGELFF.

The chain links TRBV6-1 to TRBJ1-4, with TRBD1 matching over 8 bases. The CDR3 spans 14 residues. The J segment lost 4 bases and the V segment lost 7 bases, leaving 5 bases of the junction unmatched. From germline, CDR1 is MNHNS and CDR2 SASEGT. The CDR3 DNA sequence: TGTGCCAGCACCCCGACAGGGGTTAATGAAAAACTGTTTTTT. Protein: CASTPTGVNEKLFF.

This clone has a handful of counts. Other nucleotide sequences in the sample specify the same CDR3. The genes are TRBV6-5 and TRBJ1-2; 8 nucleotides agree with TRBD1. In germline, CDR1 is MNHEY, CDR2 SVGAGI. The CDR3 is made up of 14 amino acids. J was trimmed by 5 bases and V by 2 bases; bases with no gene match: 4. The CDR3 sequence is CASSYERQGYGYTF. CDR3 DNA sequence: TGTGCCAGCAGTTACGAACGACAGGGGTATGGCTACACCTTC.

The V gene is TRBV19, the J gene TRBJ2-3, with D hard to call. CDR3 length equals 14 residues. Trimming left V 4 bases short and J 6 bases short, with 14 bases between. In germline, CDR1 is LNHDA, CDR2 SQIVND (reference sequence). In DNA, the CDR3 is TGTGCCAGTAGTAGAGGCGGCCCCGGGGATACGCAGTATTTT. Protein product: CASSRGGPGDTQYF.

This chain links TRBV6-5 with TRBJ1-1; 7 bases agree with TRBD1. Trimming at V came to 5 bases and at J to 8 bases, leaving 8 bases not matched to a gene. The CDR3 loop spans 13 amino acids. Germline V CDR1 and CDR2: MNHEY, SVGAGI. The CDR3 here is CASSPRDSVEAFF. CDR3 DNA sequence: TGTGCCAGCAGTCCCAGGGACAGCGTCGAAGCTTTCTTT.

The genes are TRBV28 and TRBJ2-2, with a weak D call TRBD1 (7 bases). The length of the CDR3 is 16 residues. Germline-derived CDR1 and CDR2 are MDHEN and SYDVKM. The V end lost 4 bases, the J end lost 3 bases, and 15 bases lay between the germline ends. The CDR3 protein is CASSSRGDGDTGELFF. The CDR3 DNA follows: TGTGCCAGCAGTTCCAGGGGGGACGGGGACACCGGGGAGCTGTTTTTT.

The chain employs TRBV6-6 and TRBJ2-2, with D possibly matching TRBD1 (6 bases). The CDR3 sequence is 14 residues long. The germline CDR1 and CDR2 sequences are MNHNY and SVGAGI (reference sequence). Trimming shortened V by 9 bases and J by 3 bases, and 14 bases separated the two germline ends. The CDR3 sequence is CASIPDSYTGELFF. The CDR3 nucleotides are TGTGCCAGTATCCCGGACAGTTACACCGGGGAGCTGTTTTTT.

The V call is TRBV18, the J call TRBJ1-4; 12 nucleotides agree with TRBD1. The J segment lost 7 bases and the V segment lost 0 bases, leaving 0 bases of the junction unmatched. Germline V lookup: CDR1 KGHSH, CDR2 LQKENI. The CDR3 totals 15 residues. CDR3 nucleotides: TGTGCCAGCTCACCACCGGGACAGGGGGCTGAAAAACTGTTTTTT. This sequence encodes CASSPPGQGAEKLFF.

The chain uses TRBV9 and TRBJ1-2; the match to TRBD1 covers 10 bases. The length of the CDR3 is 15 residues. The J segment lost 4 bases and the V segment lost 3 bases, leaving 6 bases of the junction unmatched. CDR1 and CDR2 from the germline V gene are SGDLS and YYNGEE. The CDR3 loop reads CASSGDRGRPYGYTF. CDR3 bases: TGTGCCAGCAGCGGCGACAGGGGGCGCCCCTATGGCTACACCTTC.

The CDR3 reads CASKVDNNYGYTF. DNA for the CDR3: TGTGCCAGTAAAGTGGACAATAACTATGGCTACACCTTC. The chain employs TRBV19 and TRBJ1-2; D possibly corresponds to TRBD1 (5 bases). The CDR3 runs 13 residues. Germline-derived CDR1 and CDR2 are LNHDA and SQIVND (reference sequence). V was shortened by 7 bases and J by 1 base, with 10 bases between the two germline ends.

V and J are TRBV6-5 and TRBJ2-1, with D perhaps TRBD2 (5 bases). V lost 5 bases and J 7 bases, leaving 18 bases between the germline ends. The CDR3 consists of 15 residues. Germline V gene data show CDR1 as MNHEY and CDR2 as SVGAGI. The CDR3 spells CASSRTPVPWNEQFF. The CDR3 nucleotides are TGTGCCAGCAGTAGGACTCCGGTCCCTTGGAATGAGCAGTTCTTC.

V and J are TRBV29-1 and TRBJ1-1; no definite D call. Germline CDR1 is SQVTM and CDR2 is ANQGSEA. Trimming removed 4 bases from V and 3 bases from J, with 15 bases in between. The CDR3 contains 14 residues. CDR3 sequence: CSVGFLNSDTEAFF. The CDR3 nucleotides read TGCAGCGTTGGCTTCCTTAATTCGGACACTGAAGCTTTCTTT.

This clone is a singleton in its sample. J is TRBJ2-7 and V is TRBV11-2, with D possibly matching TRBD1 (6 bases). The V gene lost 1 base and the J gene lost 4 bases, with 14 bases spanning the gap. The CDR3 sequence is 15 residues long. Germline assignment: CDR1 SGHAT and CDR2 FQNNGV. The CDR3 bases are TGTGCCAGCAGCTTAGGGATGTCAGGGGAATACGAGCAGTACTTC. It codes for CASSLGMSGEYEQYF.

In nucleotides, the CDR3 is TGTGCCAGCGGAGGGTGGGGGAGCAATCAGCCCCAGCATTTT. Encoded protein: CASGGWGSNQPQHF. The rearrangement uses TRBV2 and TRBJ1-5; possible D gene TRBD1, 5 bases. V lost 8 bases to trimming and J lost 1 base, with 12 bases between them. The CDR3 extends over 14 amino acids. Per the germline V gene, CDR1 is SNHLY and CDR2 is FYNNEI.

J is TRBJ2-2 and V is TRBV28, with 10 bases matching TRBD1. From germline, CDR1 is MDHEN and CDR2 SYDVKM. The length of the CDR3 is 14 residues. Losses at the gene ends were 7 bases for V and 5 bases for J; bases not matched to a gene: 4. The CDR3 reads CASIPGQGTGELFF. DNA for the CDR3: TGTGCCAGCATTCCGGGACAGGGGACCGGGGAGCTGTTTTTT.

This clone showed up just once. The sample carries other DNA sequences with the same CDR3. The rearrangement links TRBV5-1 to TRBJ1-2, with D maybe TRBD1 (5 bases). CDR1 is SGHRS and CDR2 is YFSETQ in the germline V gene. The length of the CDR3 is 13 residues. V was clipped by 3 bases and J by 5 bases, with 11 bases between them. In DNA, the CDR3 is TGCGCCAGCAGCTCCGACAGTTCTTATGGCTACACCTTC. Residues: CASSSDSSYGYTF.

The rearrangement links TRBV2 to TRBJ2-5; no reliable D call. This CDR3 spans 12 amino acids. Trimming took off 8 bases at V and 5 bases at J, with 12 bases between the two ends. Germline V CDR1 and CDR2: SNHLY, FYNNEI. CDR3 sequence: CASGGYGETQYF. The CDR3 DNA follows: TGTGCCAGCGGTGGCTACGGGGAGACCCAGTACTTC.

The V and J genes are TRBV30 and TRBJ1-1, with 10 positions matching TRBD1. V lost 3 bases and J lost 11; bases outside the gene matches: 9. This CDR3 is 13 amino acids long. Per germline, CDR1 GTSNPN and CDR2 SVGIG (reference sequence). This chain's CDR3 is CAWRYRDRGRAFF. The CDR3 DNA reads as TGTGCCTGGAGGTACCGGGACAGGGGACGCGCTTTCTTT.

CDR3 region: CASREAGQGTYEQYF. The CDR3 DNA sequence: TGTGCCAGCCGAGAGGCCGGACAGGGGACCTACGAGCAGTACTTC. The chain links TRBV5-4 to TRBJ2-7; 9 nucleotides match TRBD1. The ends lost 7 bases at V and 2 bases at J; junction bases unmatched: 10. This CDR3 has 15 residues. Germline-derived CDR1 and CDR2 are SGHNT and YYREEE (reference sequence).